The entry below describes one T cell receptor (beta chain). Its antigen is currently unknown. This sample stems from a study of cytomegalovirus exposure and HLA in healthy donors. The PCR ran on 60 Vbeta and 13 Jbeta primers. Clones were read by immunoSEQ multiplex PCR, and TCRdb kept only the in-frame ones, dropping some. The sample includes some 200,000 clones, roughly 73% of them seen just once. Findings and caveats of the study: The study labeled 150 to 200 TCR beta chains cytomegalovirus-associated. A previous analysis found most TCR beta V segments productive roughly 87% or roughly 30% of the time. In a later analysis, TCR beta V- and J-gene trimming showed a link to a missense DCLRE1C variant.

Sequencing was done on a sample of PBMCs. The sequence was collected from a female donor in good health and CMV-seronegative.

CDR3 residues: CASSSHRGGYEQYF. The CDR3 nucleotides read TGTGCCAGCAGCTCCCACAGGGGGGGATACGAGCAGTACTTC. The chain employs TRBV7-2 and TRBJ2-5; possibly TRBD1 for D (8 bases). The end of the DNA is better explained by TRBJ2-7, so the J call may be wrong. CDR1 SGHTA and CDR2 FQGNSA come from the germline V gene. This CDR3 has 14 amino acids.